Listed below are T cell receptor beta chains from one sample, sequenced in a study of cytomegalovirus exposure and HLA in healthy donors. Assay used: immunoSEQ multiplex PCR; TCRdb lists only in-frame clones, some missing. This sample's table has 200,000 or so clones. The specimen sequenced was PBMCs. The origin of the receptors is a girl aged 2-15 years in good health and CMV-seropositive. Each CDR3 is given with its conserved first and last residue. The D gene is left open where the match is weak.

d_call j_call v_call cdr3_aa cdr3_nt
TRBD1 TRBJ1-4 TRBV10-3 CASSGQGSEKLFF TGTGCCTCCTCGGGACAGGGGAGCGAAAAACTGTTTTTT
. TRBJ2-2 TRBV6-1 CASSEILNTGELFF TGTGCCAGCAGTGAGATACTGAACACCGGGGAGCTGTTTTTT
. TRBJ2-2 TRBV4-2 CASSDTTNTGELFF TGTGCCAGCAGCGACACAACGAACACCGGGGAGCTGTTTTTT
TRBD1 TRBJ2-7 TRBV5-1 CASSFPGQGVYEQYF TGCGCCAGCAGCTTTCCGGGACAGGGGGTTTACGAGCAGTACTTC
. TRBJ1-2 TRBV7-2 CASSLGQGNYGYTF TGTGCCAGCAGCTTAGGGCAGGGTAACTATGGCTACACCTTC
TRBD1 TRBJ2-6 TRBV5-1 CASSPTGGVSSGANVLTF TGCGCCAGCAGCCCCACAGGGGGCGTAAGCTCTGGGGCCAACGTCCTGACTTTC
TRBD1 TRBJ2-3 TRBV28 CASRPQGVRTDTQYF TGTGCCAGCAGACCCCAGGGGGTTCGCACAGATACGCAGTATTTT
. TRBJ2-3 TRBV27 CASRLARLGGTDTQYF TGTGCCAGCAGGCTCGCCCGCTTAGGGGGCACAGATACGCAGTATTTT
TRBD1 TRBJ1-5 TRBV9 CASSVGTGGQPQHF TGTGCCAGCAGCGTAGGGACAGGGGGTCAGCCCCAGCATTTT
TRBD1 TRBJ1-1 TRBV18 CASSADRDLEAFF TGTGCCAGCTCCGCGGACAGGGACCTTGAAGCTTTCTTT
. TRBJ2-3 TRBV5-1 CASSLRVGPTTDTQYF TGCGCCAGCAGCTTGCGGGTCGGCCCCACCACAGATACGCAGTATTTT
TRBD2 TRBJ2-3 TRBV5-1 CASSLRLASDTQYF TGCGCCAGCAGCTTAAGACTAGCATCAGATACGCAGTATTTT
. TRBJ2-5 TRBV5-8 CASSYEETQYF TGTGCCAGCAGTTATGAAGAGACCCAGTACTTC
TRBD1 TRBJ1-4 TRBV19 CASSGLGQHNEKLFF TGTGCCAGTAGTGGATTGGGACAGCATAATGAAAAACTGTTTTTT
. TRBJ1-4 TRBV5-8 CASSLGAGNEKLFF TGTGCCAGCAGCTTGGGGGCAGGGAATGAAAAACTGTTTTTT
. TRBJ2-1 TRBV7-6 CASSHPVVGGEQFF TGTGCCAGCAGCCACCCGGTGGTGGGAGGTGAGCAGTTCTTC
. TRBJ2-3 TRBV15 CATSRVRSSGDTQYF TGTGCCACCAGCAGAGTTCGCTCATCGGGAGATACGCAGTATTTT
. TRBJ2-1 TRBV7-8 CASSFALSAASSYNEQFF TGTGCCAGCAGCTTTGCCCTCTCGGCGGCCAGCTCCTACAATGAGCAGTTCTTC
TRBD1 TRBJ1-1 TRBV10-3 CAIALKPGQGVPEAFF TGTGCCATTGCGCTTAAACCGGGACAGGGTGTCCCTGAAGCTTTCTTT
. TRBJ2-1 TRBV2 CASTQGTTYNEQFF TGTGCCAGCACCCAGGGGACTACTTACAATGAGCAGTTCTTC
TRBD1 TRBJ2-2 TRBV4-1 CASTGQGTGELFF TGCGCCAGCACCGGACAGGGCACCGGGGAGCTGTTTTTT
. TRBJ2-7 TRBV20-1 CSARDADEQYF TGCAGTGCTAGAGATGCGGACGAGCAGTACTTC
. TRBJ2-3 TRBV11-2 CASSPEFWVPGTDTQYF TGTGCCAGCAGCCCGGAGTTCTGGGTTCCGGGCACAGATACGCAGTATTTT
. TRBJ1-3 TRBV11-2 CASSLTHQDTIYF TGTGCCAGCAGCTTGACCCACCAGGACACCATATATTTT
. TRBJ1-1 TRBV5-4 CASSLAGLDEAFF TGTGCCAGCAGCTTGGCTGGACTTGATGAAGCTTTCTTT
TRBD1 TRBJ1-1 TRBV28 CASSGGQGPNTEAFF TGTGCCAGCAGTGGGGGACAGGGGCCGAACACTGAAGCTTTCTTT
. TRBJ1-5 TRBV2 CASSESSNQPQHF TGTGCCAGCAGTGAAAGCAGCAATCAGCCCCAGCATTTT
TRBD1 TRBJ1-1 TRBV9 CASTPTVGGVDEAFF TGTGCCAGCACCCCCACGGTAGGGGGCGTCGATGAAGCTTTCTTT
TRBD1 TRBJ1-3 TRBV19 CASTQGQASSGNTIYF TGTGCCAGTACCCAGGGACAGGCCAGCTCTGGAAACACCATATATTTT
. TRBJ2-7 TRBV5-1 CASSFGSSSSYEQYF TGCGCCAGCAGCTTCGGGAGCAGTAGCTCCTACGAGCAGTACTTC
. TRBJ1-1 TRBV9 CASSIGDTEAFF TGTGCCAGCAGTATTGGAGACACTGAAGCTTTCTTT
. TRBJ1-2 TRBV29-1 CSVEVTYYGYTF TGCAGCGTTGAGGTCACTTACTATGGCTACACCTTC
TRBD1 TRBJ1-4 TRBV6-6 CASSTGGNEKLFF TGTGCCAGCAGCACAGGGGGTAATGAAAAACTGTTTTTT
. TRBJ2-5 TRBV19 CASSITGTIGEQYF TGTGCCAGTAGTATAACGGGAACCATTGGAGAGCAGTACTTC
. TRBJ2-1 TRBV2 CASPIHLGRTYNEQFF TGTGCCAGCCCTATCCATCTAGGCCGCACCTACAATGAGCAGTTCTTC
. TRBJ2-7 TRBV6-4 CASRAGGGPYEQYF TGTGCCAGCAGGGCCGGAGGAGGTCCCTACGAGCAGTACTTC
. TRBJ2-7 TRBV15 CATSRVRTLKSHEQYF TGTGCCACCAGCAGGGTAAGGACTCTAAAGAGCCACGAGCAGTACTTC
TRBD2 TRBJ2-7 TRBV28 CASQVAGSSYEQYF TGTGCCAGCCAGGTAGCGGGGAGTTCCTACGAGCAGTACTTC
. TRBJ1-1 TRBV11-2 CASSPPGSYEAFF TGTGCCAGCAGCCCACCAGGGTCTTATGAAGCTTTCTTT
TRBD1 TRBJ1-1 TRBV10-3 CAISALGQGGTEAFF TGTGCCATCAGTGCTTTGGGACAGGGAGGGACTGAAGCTTTCTTT
. TRBJ2-7 TRBV7-9 CASSVLEEYEQYF TGTGCCAGCAGCGTGCTGGAGGAGTACGAGCAGTACTTC
TRBD1 TRBJ2-5 TRBV27 CASSVTTGEETQYF TGTGCCAGCAGTGTGACGACAGGGGAAGAGACCCAGTACTTC
. TRBJ1-2 TRBV5-4 CASSLFIREDGYTF TGTGCCAGCAGCTTGTTTATTAGGGAGGATGGCTACACCTTC
. TRBJ1-2 TRBV28 CASEPVSRVDNYGYTF TGTGCCAGCGAGCCGGTCTCTCGGGTCGATAACTATGGCTACACCTTC
TRBD2 TRBJ2-3 TRBV6-1 CASSVPGLGNPTDTQYF TGTGCCAGCAGTGTGCCAGGACTAGGAAACCCCACAGATACGCAGTATTTT
. TRBJ1-1 TRBV6-1 CASRVSREAFF TGTGCCAGCAGGGTAAGCCGGGAAGCTTTCTTT
TRBD2 TRBJ2-1 TRBV15 CATSRGVAGGPVRGEQFF TGTGCCACCAGCAGGGGGGTGGCGGGAGGGCCGGTAAGGGGTGAGCAGTTCTTC
TRBD2 TRBJ2-1 TRBV6-5 CASSPRVAGDNEQFF TGTGCCAGCAGCCCCCGGGTAGCGGGAGACAATGAGCAGTTCTTC